This TCR beta chain derives from a study of beta chain features in type 1 diabetes. The sequenced template was cDNA made from the entire isolated RNA. Produced via immunoSEQ multiplex PCR; TCRdb's table is partial and in-frame only. The sample yields 250,000 to 300,000 clones, 24% seen once. Broader study findings: Among patients with Type 1 diabetes, TCRB CDR3s were moderately but significantly shorter in every one of the four CD4+ subsets. In comparison with healthy donors, patients had naive, central memory and Treg TCRB repertoires that appeared more similar.

This clone has a handful of counts. The antigen is unknown. Sequencing used naive CD4+ T cells from blood. This receptor was taken from a woman aged 25 to 39 with type 1 diabetes.

CDR3 in DNA: TGTGCCAGCAGCTTGGGTACAAATCAAGAGACCCAGTACTTC. Translation: CASSLGTNQETQYF. The chain is built from TRBV5-4 and TRBJ2-5; D uncertain. Per the germline V gene, CDR1 is SGHNT and CDR2 is YYREEE (reference sequence). The length of the CDR3 is 14 residues. V was shortened by 0 bases and J by 2 bases, with 8 bases between the two germline ends. Supplemented by reference TRBV5-4 and TRBJ2-5, the full variable domain reads ETGVTQSPTHLIKTRGQQVTLRCSSQSGHNTVSWYQQALGQGPQFIFQYYREEENGRGNFPPRFSGLQFPNYSSELNVNALELDDSALYLCASSLGTNQETQYFGPGTRLLVL.